The 30 T cell receptor beta chains below were found in one sample sequenced in a study of T-cell memory formation after mild COVID-19. TCRdb analysed the 5' RACE reads with MiXCR anew, one entry per CDR3 protein. The sample includes about 420,000 distinct CDR3 sequences, about 25% of them seen just once. What was sequenced was PBMCs or a T cell subset sorted from them (not recorded which). The source of these receptors is an adult woman who had mild COVID-19 (a few samples of this study predate the infection). Cell type and time point are not known.

This clonotype was observed a few times. CDR3 coding DNA: TGTGCCAGCAGCAAATCTATAGGACAGTGTTTCGACAATGAGCAGTTCTTC. Translated, it gives CASSKSIGQCFDNEQFF. V and J are TRBV21-1 and TRBJ2-1; TRBD1 is taken as the D call from the table, unchecked against the DNA. TRBV21-1 is reported as a pseudogene. The CDR3 sequence is 17 residues long.

The rearrangement links TRBV6-5 to TRBJ1-2; a possible D gene is TRBD1 (5 bases). Germline lookup yields CDR1 MNHEY and CDR2 SVGAGI. V lost 2 bases and J 2 bases, leaving 12 bases between the germline ends. This CDR3 spans 15 amino acids. CDR3 sequence reads: CASSYMRGLNYGYTF. In nucleotides, the CDR3 is TGTGCCAGCAGTTACATGAGGGGCCTCAACTATGGCTACACCTTC.

This clonotype has just a few counts. This chain joins TRBV11-2 and TRBJ2-1, with 9 bases aligning to TRBD2. CDR3 length: 16 residues. J was trimmed by 4 bases and V by 5 bases; bases with no gene match: 9. Germline assignment: CDR1 SGHAT and CDR2 FQNNGV. DNA for the CDR3: TGTGCCAGCAGCCCCTTCGCTAGCGGGACTTACAATGAGCAGTTCTTC. It specifies CASSPFASGTYNEQFF.

The chain uses TRBV29-1 and TRBJ2-1; 12 bases map to TRBD2. The V gene's germline CDR1 is SQVTM and CDR2 ANQGSEA. The length of the CDR3 is 14 residues. With V trimmed by 4 bases and J by 6 bases, 4 bases remained unmatched. Written as DNA, the CDR3 is TGCAGCGTTGTTCTAGCGGGGGGGCCCAATGAGCAGTTCTTC. Translated: CSVVLAGGPNEQFF.

V and J are TRBV12-3 or TRBV12-4 and TRBJ2-7; TRBD2 matches 9 bases. Trimming took 4 bases from V and 0 from J; bases not matched to a gene: 7. This CDR3 is built from 16 residues. The CDR3 DNA reads TGTGCCAGCAGTTGGGGCGGGACTAGCCACTCCTACGAGCAGTACTTC. Translated: CASSWGGTSHSYEQYF.

This clonotype showed up just a few times. The chain uses TRBV11-3 and TRBJ2-1; 7 bases fit TRBD2. The CDR3 covers 15 residues. The germline gives CDR1 SGHNT, CDR2 YENEEA. The V and J ends lost 5 bases and 5 bases, in that order; junction bases with no gene match: 9. In DNA, the CDR3 is TGTGCCAGCAGCCCGAGGACTAGTTCCCACAATGAGCAGTTCTTC. Translated, it gives CASSPRTSSHNEQFF.

This clonotype was seen more than once but under ten times. The chain joins TRBV7-9 to TRBJ2-3; 10 bases fit TRBD2. V trimming: 5 bases; J trimming: 2 bases; junction bases outside the gene matches: 7. Germline V gene lookup returns CDR1 SEHNR and CDR2 FQNEAQ (reference sequence). The CDR3 is made up of 16 amino acids. CDR3 sequence: CASSPWLAGDTDTQYF. For the CDR3, the DNA is TGTGCCAGCAGCCCTTGGCTAGCGGGGGACACAGATACGCAGTATTTT.

This clonotype was found many times. This chain uses TRBV12-3 or TRBV12-4 with TRBJ2-3, with 8 bases identical to TRBD2. V shed 7 bases, J shed 3 bases, and the junction held 9 bases outside the gene matches. The CDR3 contains 15 residues. CDR3 residues: CASTLGRGWTDTQYF. The DNA for the CDR3 is TGTGCCAGCACCCTCGGGAGGGGTTGGACAGATACGCAGTATTTT.

This clonotype came up a few times. The gene calls are TRBV19 and TRBJ2-7; TRBD2 aligns across 7 bases. Germline V lookup: CDR1 LNHDA, CDR2 SQIVND (reference sequence). The CDR3 loop spans 15 amino acids. The ends lost 4 bases at V and 3 bases at J; junction bases unmatched: 9. The CDR3: CASSKTSNGDYEQYF. DNA of the CDR3: TGTGCCAGTAGTAAGACTAGCAACGGGGACTACGAGCAGTACTTC.

This chain links TRBV7-9 with TRBJ2-7; the match to TRBD1 covers 11 bases. Trimming took 5 bases from V and 0 from J; bases not matched to a gene: 3. The length of the CDR3 is 15 residues. Germline V lookup: CDR1 SEHNR, CDR2 FQNEAQ (reference sequence). The CDR3 sequence is CASSTGTGGSYEQYF. The DNA for the CDR3 is TGTGCCAGCAGCACCGGGACAGGGGGCTCCTACGAGCAGTACTTC.

The V call is TRBV18, the J call TRBJ2-1, with D uncertain. There are 20 residues in the CDR3. Germline V CDR1 and CDR2: KGHSH, LQKENI. The V end lost 6 bases, the J end lost 3 bases, and 30 bases lay between the germline ends. CDR3 nucleotides: TGTGCCAGCTCCCCTCCCGGCGGCCAGGTTGGGAAGACCATCTACAATGAGCAGTTCTTC. Its translation is CASSPPGGQVGKTIYNEQFF.

The gene calls are TRBV19 and TRBJ1-1; no clear D. The V gene's germline CDR1 is LNHDA and CDR2 SQIVND (reference sequence). The CDR3 runs to 10 residues. V lost 4 bases to trimming and J lost 7 bases, with 4 bases between them. CDR3 loop: CASSRGEAFF. The CDR3 bases are TGTGCCAGTAGTAGGGGTGAAGCTTTCTTT. The full variable domain, its missing parts supplied by reference TRBV19 and TRBJ1-1, is DGGITQSPKYLFRKEGQNVTLSCEQNLNHDAMYWYRQDPGQGLRLIYYSQIVNDFQKGDIAEGYSVSREKKESFPLTVTSAQKNPTAFYLCASSRGEAFFGQGTRLTVV.

The chain couples TRBV6-1 to TRBJ1-3, with no clear D. CDR1 is MNHNS and CDR2 is SASEGT in the germline V gene. The germline V and J ends were trimmed by 6 bases and 0 bases, with 12 bases remaining between them. This CDR3 spans 15 amino acids. CDR3 region: CASRGDPSSGNTIYF. CDR3 nucleotides: TGTGCCAGCAGGGGCGACCCGAGCTCTGGAAACACCATATATTTT.

This chain connects TRBV6-4 to TRBJ2-7, with 11 bases aligning to TRBD2. Unmatched junction bases numbered 0, after V lost 0 bases and J lost 2 bases. Germline V gene sequence: CDR1 MRHNA, CDR2 SNTAGT. The CDR3 totals 15 residues. The CDR3 region is CASSDSSGGAYEQYF. The CDR3 DNA sequence: TGTGCCAGCAGTGACTCTAGCGGGGGGGCCTACGAGCAGTACTTC.

This clonotype has just a few counts. The chain links TRBV7-2 to TRBJ1-5; 7 bases map to TRBD1. The CDR3 runs 18 residues. J was trimmed by 0 bases and V by 3 bases; bases with no gene match: 11. Germline V gene data show CDR1 as SGHTA and CDR2 as FQGNSA. The CDR3 loop is CASSFQKGGVGSNQPQHF. In nucleotides, the CDR3 is TGTGCCAGCAGCTTCCAGAAAGGGGGCGTAGGTAGCAATCAGCCCCAGCATTTT.

The CDR3 sequence: CASRSGADGFEQYF. CDR3 in DNA: TGTGCCAGCAGGTCAGGGGCAGACGGCTTTGAGCAGTACTTC. The rearrangement joins TRBV14 to TRBJ2-7; D possibly corresponds to TRBD1 (6 bases). Germline CDR1 SGHDN, CDR2 FVKESK. This CDR3 contains 14 residues. V lost 6 bases and J lost 7, with 19 bases in between.

There are a few counts of this clonotype. CDR3 bases: TGTGCCACCAGTGATTCGCTAGCGAGGGAGCAGTACTTC. This codes for CATSDSLAREQYF. V is TRBV24-1 and J is TRBJ2-7; possible D gene TRBD2, 6 bases. This CDR3 has 13 amino acids. V was shortened by 2 bases and J by 7 bases, with 11 bases between the two germline ends. Per the germline V gene, CDR1 is KGHDR and CDR2 is SFDVKD.

The chain links TRBV4-1 to TRBJ2-5, with TRBD2 identical over 11 bases. Unmatched junction bases numbered 3, after V lost 4 bases and J lost 2 bases. This CDR3 has 15 residues. Germline CDR1 is MGHRA and CDR2 is YSYEKL. CDR3 nucleotides: TGCGCCAGCAGCCGACTAGCGGGGTTACAAGAGACCCAGTACTTC. This sequence encodes CASSRLAGLQETQYF.

A few counts support this clonotype. The chain has TRBV6-2 or TRBV6-3 and TRBJ2-2, with TRBD2 matching 9 bases. The CDR3 totals 18 residues. V lost 3 bases, J lost 4 bases, and 12 bases stayed unmatched. Germline CDR1 MNHEY, CDR2 SVGEGT. The CDR3 protein is CASSYSRIAGVGTGELFF. CDR3 sequence (DNA): TGTGCCAGCAGTTATTCTCGGATAGCGGGAGTAGGCACCGGGGAGCTGTTTTTT.

In DNA, the CDR3 is TGTGCCAGCAGTTTACAGGGTTCTCCTGGGGCCAACGTCCTGACTTTC. Translating it yields CASSLQGSPGANVLTF. V gene TRBV2 combines with J gene TRBJ2-6; possible D gene TRBD1, 6 bases. Germline values: CDR1 SNHLY, CDR2 FYNNEI. The CDR3 is made up of 16 amino acids. The V end lost 5 bases, the J end lost 2 bases, and 13 bases lay between the germline ends. The whole variable domain, remainder taken from reference TRBV2 and TRBJ2-6, is EPEVTQTPSHQVTQMGQEVILRCVPISNHLYFYWYRQILGQKVEFLVSFYNNEISEKSEIFDDQFSVERPDGSNFTLKIRSTKLEDSAMYFCASSLQGSPGANVLTFGAGSRLTVL.

This clonotype appeared a few times. This chain links TRBV5-5 with TRBJ2-3; maybe TRBD1 (5 bases). Trimming stripped 0 bases from V and 0 bases from J, with 11 bases between. This CDR3 has 16 amino acids. Germline assignment: CDR1 SGHKS and CDR2 YYEKEE (reference sequence). The CDR3 here is CASSLGGRGSTDTQYF. The CDR3 nucleotides read TGTGCCAGCAGCTTGGGAGGTAGGGGAAGCACAGATACGCAGTATTTT.

The chain uses TRBV7-9 and TRBJ2-7; the D gene is possibly TRBD1 (5 bases). From germline, CDR1 is SEHNR and CDR2 FQNEAQ (reference sequence). Trimming left V 5 bases short and J 4 bases short, with 12 bases between. The CDR3 is made up of 13 amino acids. This chain's CDR3 is CASSSDRLYEQYF. The CDR3 nucleotides read TGTGCCAGCAGCAGCGACAGATTATACGAGCAGTACTTC. The variable domain in full, completed from reference TRBV7-9 and TRBJ2-7, reads DTGVSQNPRHKITKRGQNVTFRCDPISEHNRLYWYRQTLGQGPEFLTYFQNEAQLEKSRLLSDRFSAERPKGSFSTLEIQRTEQGDSAMYLCASSSDRLYEQYFGPGTRLTVT.

V usage is TRBV10-3 and J usage is TRBJ2-2, with 11 bases fitting TRBD2. The CDR3 length is 17 residues. Trimming at V came to 5 bases and at J to 5 bases, leaving 10 bases not matched to a gene. CDR1 and CDR2 (germline): ENHRY, SYGVKD. CDR3 coding DNA: TGTGCCATCAGTTCCTACGCGGGGACTAGCGGAACCGGGGAGCTGTTTTTT. It specifies CAISSYAGTSGTGELFF.

This clonotype appeared many times. The chain uses TRBV29-1 and TRBJ2-6, with D maybe TRBD1 (6 bases). Germline values: CDR1 SQVTM, CDR2 ANQGSEA. The CDR3 is 16 residues long. V was clipped by 4 bases and J by 0 bases, with 13 bases between them. The chain's CDR3 is CSVARDTDSGANVLTF. DNA of the CDR3: TGCAGCGTTGCCCGGGACACCGACTCTGGGGCCAACGTCCTGACTTTC.

This clonotype was counted between two and nine times. V is TRBV20-1 and J is TRBJ1-5, with 10 bases fitting TRBD1. The CDR3 loop spans 15 amino acids. Germline V lookup: CDR1 DFQATT, CDR2 SNEGSKA (reference sequence). Germline trimming cut 3 bases from V and 3 bases from J; bases unmatched to any gene: 5. The CDR3 DNA reads TGCAGTGCTAGGGCGACAGGGGGCGACAATCAGCCCCAGCATTTT. Its protein product is CSARATGGDNQPQHF.

The chain uses TRBV19 and TRBJ1-1; possibly TRBD1 for D (6 bases). The CDR3 is made up of 14 amino acids. Germline assignment: CDR1 LNHDA and CDR2 SQIVND (reference sequence). Deletions cut 5 bases from V and 1 base from J, with 11 bases between. CDR3 protein: CASSRTASNTEAFF. For the CDR3, the DNA is TGTGCCAGTAGTCGGACAGCGTCGAACACTGAAGCTTTCTTT.

The chain has TRBV20-1 and TRBJ2-6; weak D call: TRBD2 (6 bases). With 3 bases removed from V and 3 bases from J, the gap between germline ends came to 12 bases. Germline V gene sequence: CDR1 DFQATT, CDR2 SNEGSKA (reference sequence). The CDR3 loop spans 15 amino acids. CDR3: CSASPGVSGANVLTF. The DNA for the CDR3 is TGCAGTGCTAGTCCGGGGGTTAGTGGGGCCAACGTCCTGACTTTC.

The chain combines TRBV25-1 with TRBJ1-1; D call uncertain. In germline, CDR1 is MGHDK, CDR2 SYGVNS. There are 13 residues in the CDR3. V dropped 1 base and J dropped 3 bases, with 6 bases sitting between them. CDR3 bases: TGTGCCAGCAGTGAATTCGACGACACTGAAGCTTTCTTT. It is translated as CASSEFDDTEAFF.

This clonotype was seen a handful of times. The V call is TRBV5-1, the J call TRBJ2-3, with 12 bases identical to TRBD2. The CDR3 runs 15 residues. V was clipped by 5 bases and J by 2 bases; unmatched bases: 3. Looked up from germline, CDR1 is SGHRS and CDR2 is YFSETQ. CDR3 loop: CASSSSGRDTDTQYF. CDR3 in DNA: TGCGCCAGCAGTTCTAGCGGGAGGGACACAGATACGCAGTATTTT.

This chain connects TRBV29-1 to TRBJ1-1; perhaps TRBD1 as D (5 bases). This CDR3 has 13 residues. Germline V CDR1 and CDR2: SQVTM, ANQGSEA. The V and J ends lost 6 bases and 2 bases respectively, with 13 bases between them. The CDR3 DNA follows: TGCAGCGTCCACGGGACCACTAACACTGAAGCTTTCTTT. Amino acid sequence: CSVHGTTNTEAFF.